This T cell receptor (beta chain) was identified in a study of control samples from healthy donors and cancer patients. The data were produced by immunoSEQ multiplex PCR, yet TCRdb's version contains in-frame clones alone and is incomplete. The top ten hold approximately 7.2% of the sample, which has 75,000 to 90,000 clones, approximately 91% seen once. The receptor's source is a man between 50 and 59 years old in good health. Source material: blood.

CDR3 nucleotides: TGTGCCAGCAGCTTTAGGACAGGGGTTGGAAACACCATATATTTT. This gives the protein CASSFRTGVGNTIYF. The chain uses TRBV5-4 and TRBJ1-3; 9 nucleotides match TRBD1. Trimming at V came to 2 bases and at J to 3 bases, leaving 3 bases not matched to a gene. The CDR3 covers 15 residues. Looked up from germline, CDR1 is SGHNT and CDR2 is YYREEE (reference sequence).